This TCR beta chain was sequenced for a study of blood T cell repertoires in COVID-19. Study-level information: The samples span acute and convalescent COVID-19 from the United States, Italy and Spain. PBMCs, B-cell-depleted T cells, or T cells provided the cDNA or gDNA that made up the material.

The authors' processing: Cell counts per sample came from amplifying reference gene primers. Clones were read by immunoSEQ multiplex PCR, and TCRdb kept only the in-frame ones, dropping some. The V and J calls and clone size are taken from that table; D and trimming were inferred from the DNA. The data contain 120,000 or so clones, about 85% of them singletons. CDR3 length: 15 residues. Germline V gene lookup returns CDR1 SQVTM and CDR2 ANQGSEA. Losses at the gene ends were 3 bases for V and 8 bases for J; bases not matched to a gene: 10. The sequenced sample was peripheral blood. The clonotype comes from a man older than 75 with active or convalescent COVID-19. The chain uses TRBV29-1 and TRBJ2-1; 10 bases fit TRBD2. The CDR3 nucleotides read TGCAGCGTTGACGGTTCTTCTAGCGGGAGCGATGAGCAGTTCTTC. It translates to CSVDGSSSGSDEQFF.